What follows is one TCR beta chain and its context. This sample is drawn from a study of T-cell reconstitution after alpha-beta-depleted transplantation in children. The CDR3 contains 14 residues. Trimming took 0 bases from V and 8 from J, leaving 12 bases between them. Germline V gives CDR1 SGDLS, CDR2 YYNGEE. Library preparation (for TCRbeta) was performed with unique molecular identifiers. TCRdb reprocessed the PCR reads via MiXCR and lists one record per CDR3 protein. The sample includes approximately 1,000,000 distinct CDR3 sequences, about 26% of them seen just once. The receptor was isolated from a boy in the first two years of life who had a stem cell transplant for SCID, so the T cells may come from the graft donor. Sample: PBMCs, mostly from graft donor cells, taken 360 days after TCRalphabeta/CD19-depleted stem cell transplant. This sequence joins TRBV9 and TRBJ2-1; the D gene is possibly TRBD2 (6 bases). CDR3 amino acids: CASSVASGGDEQFF. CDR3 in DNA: TGTGCCAGCAGCGTAGCTTCCGGGGGAGATGAGCAGTTCTTC.